What follows are 28 T cell receptor beta chains derived from one specimen sequenced in a study of early T cells in non-severe SARS-CoV-2 infection. TCRdb recomputed calls from the 5' RACE reads with MiXCR, one row per CDR3 protein. The table records 56,000 or so distinct CDR3 sequences, about 10% of them present only once. The source material was whole blood. These receptors were obtained from an adult who was a healthcare worker with PCR-confirmed SARS-CoV-2 infection or an uninfected control (not recorded which).

This clonotype occurred many times. This sequence joins TRBV5-4 and TRBJ1-2; 8 positions match TRBD1. Trimming cost V 4 bases and J 0 bases; bases outside gene matches: 2. Germline V gene sequence: CDR1 SGHNT, CDR2 YYREEE (reference sequence). The CDR3 loop spans 14 amino acids. CDR3 bases: TGTGCCAGCAGCCAGGACAGGGCTAACTATGGCTACACCTTC. Translating it yields CASSQDRANYGYTF.

This clonotype appeared a few times. This chain joins TRBV5-4 and TRBJ2-3; 8 bases map to TRBD2. The ends lost 4 bases at V and 3 bases at J; junction bases unmatched: 10. This CDR3 has 16 residues. Per the germline V gene, CDR1 is SGHNT and CDR2 is YYREEE (reference sequence). The CDR3 loop is CASSPGGAGNTDTQYF. CDR3 DNA sequence: TGTGCCAGCAGCCCGGGGGGGGCTGGTAATACAGATACGCAGTATTTT.

The rearrangement uses TRBV5-1 and TRBJ1-1, with a weak D call TRBD1 (6 bases). CDR1 is SGHRS, CDR2 YFSETQ, per germline. The CDR3 is 15 amino acids. Trimming stripped 0 bases from V and 6 bases from J, with 15 bases between. The CDR3 coding sequence is TGCGCCAGCAGCTTGGGAGGACAGAAAAGGGCTGAAGCTTTCTTT. It encodes CASSLGGQKRAEAFF.

This clonotype has more than one count but fewer than ten. This chain uses TRBV10-3 with TRBJ2-7; D possibly corresponds to TRBD2 (6 bases). CDR1 is ENHRY, CDR2 SYGVKD, per germline. V shed 7 bases and J shed 0 bases, with 16 bases lying between them. The CDR3 sequence is 15 residues long. Written as DNA, the CDR3 is TGTGCCATCAAACGCACCGGGACTGGCTCCTACGAGCAGTACTTC. Translating gives CAIKRTGTGSYEQYF.

This clonotype has a handful of counts. This chain joins TRBV6-5 and TRBJ1-2; D gene ambiguous. The CDR3 extends over 15 amino acids. V lost 8 bases to trimming and J lost 4 bases, with 20 bases between them. The germline V gene has CDR1 MNHEY and CDR2 SVGAGI. CDR3 protein: CASGREERPLYGYTF. The CDR3 DNA reads TGTGCCAGCGGTAGAGAGGAACGGCCCCTCTATGGCTACACCTTC.

This chain uses TRBV21-1 with TRBJ2-7. TRBV21-1 is a recognized pseudogene. This CDR3 region has 14 residues. CDR3 residues: CASSKGGDYYEQYF. As DNA, the CDR3 is TGTGCCAGCAGCAAAGGAGGAGATTACTACGAGCAGTACTTC.

This clonotype was recorded a few times. This chain connects TRBV6-2 or TRBV6-3 to TRBJ2-7; 7 positions agree with TRBD2. Germline V gene sequence: CDR1 MNHEY, CDR2 SVGEGT. The V segment lost 3 bases and the J segment 4 bases; nucleotides outside the gene matches: 12. This CDR3 is 16 amino acids long. CDR3 region: CASSYIRTGGPYEQYF. CDR3 bases: TGTGCCAGCAGTTATATTCGGACGGGAGGCCCTTACGAGCAGTACTTC.

This clonotype was observed at least ten times. The chain links TRBV29-1 to TRBJ2-2; D unresolved. Trimming removed 6 bases from V and 1 base from J, with 18 bases in between. Per germline, CDR1 SQVTM and CDR2 ANQGSEA. The CDR3 extends over 16 amino acids. Here the CDR3 DNA reads TGCAGCGTGGCCGGGCCAAACACATGGAACACCGGGGAGCTGTTTTTT. It specifies CSVAGPNTWNTGELFF.

The sample holds many counts of this clonotype. The V gene is TRBV21-1, the J gene TRBJ1-1. TRBV21-1 is noted as a pseudogene. The CDR3 sequence is 17 residues long. The chain's CDR3 is CASRETGGGVIDTEAFF. CDR3 nucleotides: TGTGCCAGCAGGGAGACGGGTGGTGGGGTAATAGACACTGAAGCTTTCTTT.

The rearrangement uses TRBV28 and TRBJ2-7; D not certain. The CDR3 spans 11 residues. Germline V gene sequence: CDR1 MDHEN, CDR2 SYDVKM. V gave up 4 bases and J gave up 4 bases, with 5 bases separating them. As DNA, the CDR3 is TGTGCCAGCAGTTACAGATACGAGCAGTACTTC. Translated, it gives CASSYRYEQYF. Complete variable domain (other parts from reference TRBV28 and TRBJ2-7): DVKVTQSSRYLVKRTGEKVFLECVQDMDHENMFWYRQDPGLGLRLIYFSYDVKMKEKGDIPEGYSVSREKKERFSLILESASTNQTSMYLCASSYRYEQYFGPGTRLTVT.

This clonotype was detected ten times or more. J is TRBJ2-7 and V is TRBV12-3 or TRBV12-4; 8 nucleotides line up with TRBD1. J lost 0 bases, V lost 8 bases, and 6 bases had no gene match. The CDR3 is 14 amino acids. The CDR3 loop reads CASGTQGASYEQYF. CDR3 sequence (DNA): TGTGCCAGCGGAACTCAGGGGGCCTCCTACGAGCAGTACTTC.

This clonotype was detected only a few times. The V call is TRBV7-3, the J call TRBJ2-1, with TRBD2 matching 9 bases. Germline V CDR1 and CDR2: SGHTA, FQGTGA. The V and J ends lost 1 base and 4 bases, in that order; junction bases with no gene match: 5. CDR3 size: 16 residues. The CDR3 coding sequence is TGTGCCAGCAGCTTAATAGGGACTAGCACATACAATGAGCAGTTCTTC. Protein: CASSLIGTSTYNEQFF. Combining the CDR3 with reference TRBV7-3 and TRBJ2-1 gives the whole variable domain GAGVSQTPSNKVTEKGKYVELRCDPISGHTALYWYRQSLGQGPEFLIYFQGTGAADDSGLPNDRFFAVRPEGSVSTLKIQRTERGDSAVYLCASSLIGTSTYNEQFFGPGTRLTVL.

The chain links TRBV2 to TRBJ2-6, with 7 nucleotides matching TRBD2. The CDR3 has 17 amino acids. The V segment lost 7 bases and the J segment 2 bases; nucleotides outside the gene matches: 11. The germline gives CDR1 SNHLY, CDR2 FYNNEI. CDR3 nucleotides: TGTGCCAGCACCACGGGGGGTGCCTTGGCTGGGGCCAACGTCCTGACTTTC. Protein: CASTTGGALAGANVLTF.

The genes are TRBV11-2 and TRBJ2-1, with D maybe TRBD1 (6 bases). Germline assignment: CDR1 SGHAT and CDR2 FQNNGV. Between the trimmed V and J ends, which lost 5 bases and 5 bases, there was a span of 16 bases. This CDR3 has 15 residues. This CDR3 is CASSPRDTRNNEQFF. CDR3 nucleotide sequence: TGTGCCAGCAGCCCCCGGGACACCCGAAACAATGAGCAGTTCTTC.

This clonotype was detected many times. This chain connects TRBV27 to TRBJ1-2; 7 bases align to TRBD1. The germline gives CDR1 MNHEY, CDR2 SMNVEV (reference sequence). The length of the CDR3 is 15 residues. Unmatched junction bases numbered 14, after V lost 8 bases and J lost 5 bases. Here the CDR3 reads CASGYTGTVLYGYTF. The CDR3 bases are TGTGCCAGCGGTTATACCGGGACAGTTCTTTATGGCTACACCTTC.

The sample holds many counts of this clonotype. The chain joins TRBV10-2 to TRBJ1-2; D gene unclear. CDR3 size: 13 residues. CDR1 is WSHSY and CDR2 is SAAADI in the germline V gene. Trimming left V 0 bases short and J 5 bases short, with 7 bases between. CDR3 bases: TGCGCCAGCAGTGAGTCGCGCCTTTATGGCTACACCTTC. Its translation is CASSESRLYGYTF.

This clonotype was detected many times. The chain combines TRBV27 with TRBJ2-2, with D unresolved. With 2 bases removed from V and 1 base from J, the gap between germline ends came to 8 bases. Germline lookup yields CDR1 MNHEY and CDR2 SMNVEV (reference sequence). CDR3 length: 15 residues. The CDR3: CASSLGPVNTGELFF. DNA of the CDR3: TGTGCCAGCAGTTTAGGTCCGGTGAACACCGGGGAGCTGTTTTTT.

The rearrangement joins TRBV5-1 to TRBJ2-5; unclear D gene. The CDR3 spans 13 residues. V dropped 0 bases and J dropped 5 bases, with 8 bases sitting between them. From germline, CDR1 is SGHRS and CDR2 YFSETQ. The CDR3 coding sequence is TGCGCCAGCAGCTTGGAAGGTCACGAGACCCAGTACTTC. It codes for CASSLEGHETQYF.

The chain is built from TRBV18 and TRBJ2-1, with 12 bases that match TRBD2. Germline-derived CDR1 and CDR2 are KGHSH and LQKENI. V dropped 5 bases and J dropped 11; count of bases not matched to a gene: 7. This CDR3 is built from 14 residues. The CDR3 DNA reads TGTGCCAGCTCATCGACTAGCGGGAGCGATCAGCAGTTCTTC. Amino acid sequence: CASSSTSGSDQQFF.

This chain uses TRBV7-2 with TRBJ1-5, with a tentative D call TRBD1 (6 bases). The CDR3 has 17 residues. V lost 0 bases to trimming and J lost 6 bases, with 18 bases between them. The germline CDR1 and CDR2 sequences are SGHTA and FQGNSA. As DNA, the CDR3 is TGTGCCAGCAGCTTAGCGCCAGGGGCCACAGGAAGTCAGCCCCAGCATTTT. This translates into CASSLAPGATGSQPQHF.

This chain connects TRBV5-1 to TRBJ2-3; D is possibly TRBD2 (6 bases). The CDR3 extends over 14 amino acids. Between the trimmed V and J ends, which lost 4 bases and 4 bases, there was a span of 13 bases. The V gene's germline CDR1 is SGHRS and CDR2 YFSETQ. In DNA form, the CDR3 reads TGCGCCAGCAGCGCCGGACCGGGGGCAGATACGCAGTATTTT. Translating gives CASSAGPGADTQYF.

A few counts support this clonotype. The rearrangement links TRBV7-9 to TRBJ2-7, with TRBD1 matching over 7 bases. The length of the CDR3 is 14 residues. Germline assignment: CDR1 SEHNR and CDR2 FQNEAQ (reference sequence). Germline trimming cut 2 bases from V and 5 bases from J; bases unmatched to any gene: 6. This CDR3 is CASSLRQGMNEQYF. The CDR3 bases are TGTGCCAGCAGCTTAAGACAGGGCATGAACGAGCAGTACTTC.

Many counts were recorded for this clonotype. The chain has TRBV12-3 or TRBV12-4 and TRBJ1-5; maybe TRBD1 (6 bases). Trimming took 4 bases from V and 1 from J, leaving 11 bases between them. There are 15 residues in the CDR3. In DNA form, the CDR3 reads TGTGCCAGCAGTTCTCCAGGGGTGAGCAATCAGCCCCAGCATTTT. Residues: CASSSPGVSNQPQHF.

This clonotype was counted between two and nine times. V and J are TRBV7-9 and TRBJ1-3; unclear D gene. Trimming removed 8 bases from V and 2 bases from J, with 16 bases in between. The CDR3 covers 15 residues. CDR1 and CDR2 from the germline V gene are SEHNR and FQNEAQ (reference sequence). In DNA, the CDR3 is TGTGCCAGCGGGGAAGCTCTTGACACTGGAAACACCATATATTTT. Translation gives CASGEALDTGNTIYF.

This clonotype was counted between two and nine times. V usage is TRBV3-1 and J usage is TRBJ2-7, with no clear D. Trimming removed 4 bases at V and 2 bases at J, with 9 bases between. Germline CDR1 LGHDT, CDR2 YNNKEL (reference sequence). The CDR3 has 13 amino acids. This chain's CDR3 is CASSLGSTYEQYF. Written as DNA, the CDR3 is TGTGCCAGCAGCCTCGGCAGCACCTACGAGCAGTACTTC.

This clonotype was seen at least ten times. The chain joins TRBV12-5 to TRBJ2-5; 13 nucleotides line up with TRBD2. CDR1 is LGHNT and CDR2 is FRNRAP in the germline V gene. This CDR3 is built from 20 residues. The V and J ends lost 0 bases and 4 bases, in that order; junction bases with no gene match: 14. The CDR3 spells CASGLVLPGLAGRGRETQYF. The DNA for the CDR3 is TGTGCTAGTGGTTTGGTTCTCCCGGGACTAGCGGGAAGGGGCCGAGAGACCCAGTACTTC.

The chain recombines TRBV2 with TRBJ2-5, with D hard to call. Looked up from germline, CDR1 is SNHLY and CDR2 is FYNNEI. This CDR3 comprises 11 residues. With 7 bases removed from V and 4 bases from J, the gap between germline ends came to 7 bases. CDR3 coding DNA: TGTGCCAGCATGAATAGAGAGACCCAGTACTTC. It codes for CASMNRETQYF.

In this sample, this clonotype turned up many times. This chain uses TRBV20-1 with TRBJ2-1, with 13 bases lining up with TRBD2. The CDR3 spans 15 residues. Germline values: CDR1 DFQATT, CDR2 SNEGSKA (reference sequence). V was pared by 3 bases and J by 3 bases, with 2 bases of the junction left unmatched. CDR3 sequence (DNA): TGCAGTGCTAGGACTAGCGGGAGGTTCTACAATGAGCAGTTCTTC. Its protein is CSARTSGRFYNEQFF.